A single sample gave rise to the 32 T cell receptor beta chains below, sequenced in a study of graft-versus-host responses after intestinal transplantation. The antigens for these receptors are not known. Sequenced by immunoSEQ multiplex PCR; TCRdb stores in-frame clones only, minus some. The sample carries about 85,000 clones, around 90% recorded once. Sequenced material: unstimulated CD8+ T cells sorted from spleen or lymph node cells, taken before transplant. The receptors were gathered from a human donor who was the organ donor for an intestinal transplant.

This clone has a single count. V gene TRBV11-3 combines with J gene TRBJ2-2; perhaps TRBD2 as D (5 bases). Germline-derived CDR1 and CDR2 are SGHNT and YENEEA. The CDR3 is made up of 15 amino acids. Between the trimmed V and J ends, which lost 8 bases and 6 bases, there was a span of 19 bases. The CDR3 reads CASRGLLPGAGELFF. CDR3 sequence (DNA): TGTGCCAGCCGGGGTTTACTCCCTGGGGCCGGGGAGCTGTTTTTT.

The CDR3 DNA reads as TGTGCCAGCAGCCCGGGGGACAGGGTAATCCTGGCTGAAGCTTTCTTT. It encodes CASSPGDRVILAEAFF. V gene TRBV7-9 combines with J gene TRBJ1-1, with TRBD1 matching 9 bases. V shed 5 bases and J 6 bases; nucleotides not matched to a gene: 13. Germline V lookup: CDR1 SEHNR, CDR2 FQNEAQ (reference sequence). The CDR3 spans 16 residues. Combining the CDR3 with reference TRBV7-9 and TRBJ1-1 gives the whole variable domain DTGVSQNPRHKITKRGQNVTFRCDPISEHNRLYWYRQTLGQGPEFLTYFQNEAQLEKSRLLSDRFSAERPKGSFSTLEIQRTEQGDSAMYLCASSPGDRVILAEAFFGQGTRLTVV.

The chain carries TRBV5-4 and TRBJ2-1, with a tentative D call TRBD2 (5 bases). Trimming pared 0 bases from V and 8 bases from J, leaving 9 bases between. CDR1 SGHNT and CDR2 YYREEE come from the germline V gene (reference sequence). CDR3 length equals 13 residues. DNA for the CDR3: TGTGCCAGCAGCTTGGGAAGGAGGCATGAGCAGTTCTTC. Translating it yields CASSLGRRHEQFF.

This chain uses TRBV11-3 with TRBJ1-1, with a possible D match to TRBD1 (5 bases). The CDR3 has 15 residues. Germline CDR1 is SGHNT and CDR2 is YENEEA. Deletions cut 0 bases from V and 4 bases from J, with 12 bases between. DNA for the CDR3: TGTGCCAGCAGCTTAGAGGGAGGGGTAGGCACTGAAGCTTTCTTT. Its translation is CASSLEGGVGTEAFF.

CDR3 residues: CATSSSRSYSNQPQHF. CDR3 DNA: TGTGCCACCAGCAGTAGTCGGAGTTATAGCAATCAGCCCCAGCATTTT. This chain connects TRBV15 to TRBJ1-5; D unresolved. V lost 3 bases to trimming and J lost 0 bases, with 12 bases between them. Germline V CDR1 and CDR2: LNHNV, YYDKDF (reference sequence). The CDR3 is made up of 16 amino acids.

The chain has TRBV11-2 and TRBJ2-2, with TRBD1 identical over 9 bases. This CDR3 region has 17 residues. Per germline, CDR1 SGHAT and CDR2 FQNNGV. The trim removed 2 bases at V and 4 bases at J, leaving 8 bases unmatched. The CDR3: CASSLPWTGELTGELFF. Here the CDR3 DNA reads TGTGCCAGCAGCTTACCCTGGACAGGGGAACTCACCGGGGAGCTGTTTTTT.

The chain has TRBV19 and TRBJ1-1; D remains ambiguous. Germline assignment: CDR1 LNHDA and CDR2 SQIVND (reference sequence). Trimming removed 3 bases from V and 2 bases from J, with 10 bases in between. This CDR3 is 14 amino acids long. The CDR3 reads CASSMDGGNTEAFF. The CDR3 nucleotides read TGTGCCAGTAGTATGGATGGCGGAAACACTGAAGCTTTCTTT.

This clone has a single count. The chain combines TRBV4-1 with TRBJ2-1, with D possibly TRBD2 on 6 matching bases. The CDR3 length is 15 residues. Trimming shortened V by 0 bases and J by 5 bases, and 11 bases separated the two germline ends. Per the germline V gene, CDR1 is MGHRA and CDR2 is YSYEKL. The CDR3 protein is CASSQEGLFNNEQFF. The CDR3 DNA follows: TGCGCCAGCAGCCAAGAGGGACTTTTTAACAATGAGCAGTTCTTC.

Note on this clone: The junction departs from the called germline gene at one end, perhaps through a read error. This chain uses TRBV29-1 with TRBJ2-7; a possible D gene is TRBD2 (6 bases). Germline V gene sequence: CDR1 SQVTM, CDR2 ANQGSEA. The CDR3 length is 13 residues. The CDR3 nucleotides are TGCAGCGCTGAAATCCCCCCGGGAGACGAGCAGTACTTC. Translated: CSAEIPPGDEQYF.

J is TRBJ2-3 and V is TRBV4-1; D is uncertain. The ends were cut back, 5 bases at V and 1 base at J, with 10 bases in the middle. The germline V gene encodes CDR1 MGHRA and CDR2 YSYEKL. This CDR3 comprises 14 residues. The CDR3 reads CASSSPKGTDTQYF. The CDR3 DNA follows: TGCGCCAGCAGCTCACCTAAGGGCACAGATACGCAGTATTTT.

The rearrangement links TRBV6-4 to TRBJ2-5, with 8 positions matching TRBD1. V was clipped by 6 bases and J by 4 bases; unmatched bases: 7. The CDR3 extends over 14 amino acids. Germline CDR1 and CDR2: MRHNA and SNTAGT. CDR3 DNA: TGTGCCAGCAGGGGACAGGAGGTTAGAGAGACCCAGTACTTC. This translates into CASRGQEVRETQYF.

The chain links TRBV9 to TRBJ2-3; tentatively, D is TRBD2 (5 bases). V was clipped by 3 bases and J by 8 bases, with 13 bases between them. The CDR3 covers 13 residues. Germline loops: CDR1 SGDLS, CDR2 YYNGEE. The CDR3 DNA reads TGTGCCAGCAGCGCCGTGGGCGCGGGTACGCAGTATTTT. Translated, it gives CASSAVGAGTQYF.

About this clone itself: It is likely a read error, because the conserved phenylalanine at the end of the CDR3 is missing. The V and J genes are TRBV9 and TRBJ2-7, with 8 nucleotides matching TRBD2. CDR3 size: 18 residues. Germline trimming cut 0 bases from V and 0 bases from J; bases unmatched to any gene: 11. The germline gives CDR1 SGDLS, CDR2 YYNGEE. CDR3 in amino acids: CASSVGASGRLSSYEQYL. CDR3 DNA: TGTGCCAGCAGCGTAGGGGCTAGCGGGCGGCTCAGCTCCTACGAGCAGTACTTA.

The chain is built from TRBV4-1 and TRBJ2-3; D is possibly TRBD1 (6 bases). The CDR3 is 15 amino acids. The germline V gene encodes CDR1 MGHRA and CDR2 YSYEKL. Deletions cut 1 base from V and 2 bases from J, with 10 bases between. The CDR3 here is CASSQGGGDTDTQYF. CDR3 bases: TGCGCCAGCAGCCAAGGAGGGGGAGACACAGATACGCAGTATTTT.

V is TRBV25-1 and J is TRBJ1-2; TRBD1 matches 9 bases. The CDR3 spans 14 residues. V lost 2 bases to trimming and J lost 5 bases; unmatched junction nucleotides: 3. Germline V gene sequence: CDR1 MGHDK, CDR2 SYGVNS. The DNA of the CDR3 is TGTGCCAGCAGTGAACCGGGACAGGGTTATGGCTACACCTTC. Protein product: CASSEPGQGYGYTF.

The rearrangement joins TRBV9 to TRBJ2-1; tentative D call: TRBD2 (6 bases). The CDR3 extends over 19 amino acids. V gave up 0 bases and J gave up 0 bases, with 19 bases separating them. CDR1 is SGDLS and CDR2 is YYNGEE in the germline V gene. The CDR3 is CASSVDGWLAGSSYNEQFF. As DNA, the CDR3 is TGTGCCAGCAGCGTAGACGGCTGGTTGGCGGGGAGCTCCTACAATGAGCAGTTCTTC.

The chain has TRBV15 and TRBJ2-1, with a weak D call TRBD2 (6 bases). The germline CDR1 and CDR2 sequences are LNHNV and YYDKDF (reference sequence). Deletions cut 0 bases from V and 7 bases from J, with 13 bases between. CDR3 length: 15 amino acids. CDR3 protein: CATSRDRAGRNEQFF. The CDR3 nucleotides read TGTGCCACCAGCAGAGATCGGGCGGGGAGGAATGAGCAGTTCTTC.

This CDR3 reads CASSPGLAMNEQYF. CDR3 DNA sequence: TGCGCCAGCAGCCCAGGACTAGCGATGAACGAGCAGTACTTC. The gene calls are TRBV4-1 and TRBJ2-7, with 9 bases lining up with TRBD2. The CDR3 has 14 amino acids. Germline V gives CDR1 MGHRA, CDR2 YSYEKL. Unmatched junction bases numbered 6, after V lost 4 bases and J lost 5 bases.

The V and J genes are TRBV4-1 and TRBJ2-7; 7 bases match TRBD2. Unmatched junction bases numbered 3, after V lost 4 bases and J lost 3 bases. Germline CDR1 and CDR2: MGHRA and YSYEKL. The CDR3 totals 13 residues. CDR3 sequence: CASSRGGGYEQYF. CDR3 in DNA: TGCGCCAGCAGCCGTGGCGGGGGCTACGAGCAGTACTTC.

J is TRBJ1-1 and V is TRBV29-1; D is undetermined. Between the trimmed V and J ends, which lost 3 bases and 12 bases, there was a span of 23 bases. Germline V gene lookup returns CDR1 SQVTM and CDR2 ANQGSEA. CDR3 size: 14 residues. Here the CDR3 reads CSVDREHSTVHPFF. CDR3 sequence (DNA): TGCAGCGTTGACAGAGAACACTCTACCGTGCACCCTTTCTTT.

This clone was recorded once. V usage is TRBV4-1 and J usage is TRBJ1-1; D might be TRBD1 (6 bases). CDR1 and CDR2 from the germline V gene are MGHRA and YSYEKL. Deletions cut 4 bases from V and 3 bases from J, with 15 bases between. The CDR3 is 15 amino acids. The CDR3 protein is CASSLDRLRDTEAFF. CDR3 DNA: TGCGCCAGCAGCCTAGACAGGCTCCGGGACACTGAAGCTTTCTTT.

The V and J genes are TRBV7-9 and TRBJ2-7, with D perhaps TRBD1 (5 bases). The CDR3 consists of 12 residues. Per the germline V gene, CDR1 is SEHNR and CDR2 is FQNEAQ (reference sequence). V lost 4 bases and J lost 4, with 8 bases in between. The CDR3, as DNA: TGTGCCAGCAGCTACCAGGGTTACGAGCAGTACTTC. Protein sequence: CASSYQGYEQYF.

As DNA, the CDR3 is TGTGCCAGCAGTACCCCGTGGGGGAGAGAGCAGTACTTC. Protein: CASSTPWGREQYF. J is TRBJ2-7 and V is TRBV6-5; D may correspond to TRBD1 or TRBD2 (5 bases each). Per the germline V gene, CDR1 is MNHEY and CDR2 is SVGAGI. This CDR3 spans 13 amino acids. Deletions cut 5 bases from V and 7 bases from J, with 15 bases between.

The V call is TRBV25-1, the J call TRBJ1-1; no clear D. Germline lookup yields CDR1 MGHDK and CDR2 SYGVNS. The CDR3 loop spans 10 amino acids. The V and J ends lost 8 bases and 11 bases respectively, with 12 bases between them. The CDR3 coding sequence is TGTGCCAGCCGCAAAGACGAGGCTTTCTTT. It codes for CASRKDEAFF.

The chain is built from TRBV29-1 and TRBJ1-1; weak D call: TRBD1 (5 bases). The CDR3 runs to 13 residues. Between the trimmed V and J ends, which lost 2 bases and 5 bases, there was a span of 12 bases. The germline V gene encodes CDR1 SQVTM and CDR2 ANQGSEA. The DNA of the CDR3 is TGCAGCGTTGAACAGGGTGGGGGGACTGAAGCTTTCTTT. Its protein is CSVEQGGGTEAFF. Full variable domain (remainder filled in from reference TRBV29-1 and TRBJ1-1): SAVISQKPSRDICQRGTSLTIQCQVDSQVTMMFWYRQQPGQSLTLIATANQGSEATYESGFVIDKFPISRPNLTFSTLTVSNMSPEDSSIYLCSVEQGGGTEAFFGQGTRLTVV.

This chain uses TRBV5-1 with TRBJ2-7, with 8 bases aligning to TRBD1. CDR1 is SGHRS, CDR2 YFSETQ, per germline. V shed 4 bases, J shed 3 bases, and the junction held 6 bases outside the gene matches. The CDR3 is made up of 14 amino acids. DNA for the CDR3: TGCGCCAGCAGCCCCGGACAGGGAGACTACGAGCAGTACTTC. Its protein product is CASSPGQGDYEQYF.

The chain has TRBV6-5 and TRBJ1-1; D uncertain. CDR1 is MNHEY, CDR2 SVGAGI, per germline. Trimming removed 6 bases at V and 0 bases at J, with 8 bases between. This CDR3 is built from 13 residues. The CDR3 reads CASSNSVNTEAFF. DNA of the CDR3: TGTGCCAGCAGCAACTCGGTGAACACTGAAGCTTTCTTT.

This clone was recorded once. This sequence joins TRBV27 and TRBJ2-1, with 8 bases that match TRBD2. The CDR3 runs 15 residues. The V segment lost 2 bases and the J segment 2 bases; nucleotides outside the gene matches: 2. CDR1 and CDR2 from the germline V gene are MNHEY and SMNVEV (reference sequence). CDR3 region: CASSLRLAPYNEQFF. The CDR3 nucleotides read TGTGCCAGCAGTTTAAGACTAGCGCCCTACAATGAGCAGTTCTTC.

The V gene is TRBV2, the J gene TRBJ1-1; perhaps TRBD1 as D (5 bases). Germline CDR1 reads SNHLY; CDR2 reads FYNNEI. The CDR3 consists of 14 residues. V lost 7 bases to trimming and J lost 0 bases, with 12 bases between them. In nucleotides, the CDR3 is TGTGCCAGCATCGGGGCCACGATGAACACTGAAGCTTTCTTT. Encoded protein: CASIGATMNTEAFF.

V usage is TRBV10-2 and J usage is TRBJ2-7; D not resolved. Germline V gene sequence: CDR1 WSHSY, CDR2 SAAADI. The V end was cut by 3 bases, the J end by 3 bases, with 6 bases between. The CDR3 consists of 12 residues. The CDR3, as DNA: TGCGCCAGCAGTGACAGTATCTACGAGCAGTACTTC. Its protein is CASSDSIYEQYF.

The chain couples TRBV9 to TRBJ2-1; TRBD1 agrees at 7 bases. The CDR3 totals 15 residues. Germline lookup yields CDR1 SGDLS and CDR2 YYNGEE. V lost 4 bases to trimming and J lost 2 bases; unmatched junction nucleotides: 6. CDR3 nucleotides: TGTGCCAGCAGCCCCGAAGGGACAGCCTACAATGAGCAGTTCTTC. Translation: CASSPEGTAYNEQFF.

The V gene is TRBV6-5, the J gene TRBJ1-1; D not resolved. The germline CDR1 and CDR2 sequences are MNHEY and SVGAGI. V shed 8 bases and J shed 5 bases, with 9 bases lying between them. There are 11 residues in the CDR3. The CDR3 sequence: CASSLGTEAFF. The DNA of the CDR3 is TGTGCCAGCTCGCTTGGGACTGAAGCTTTCTTT.